Sequencing of this TCR beta chain was carried out in a study of T-cell memory formation after mild COVID-19. This CDR3 comprises 15 residues. Germline V gene lookup returns CDR1 KGHDR and CDR2 SFDVKD. After removal of 4 bases from V and 2 bases from J, the junction contained 4 bases not matched to a gene. Study results and caveats: There was no confirmation that second-wave clones peaking on day 37 were SARS-CoV-2 specific. From day 15 to 85, contracting clones were balanced between CD4 and CD8, whereas later expanders leaned toward CD4+. Researchers found some responding clones in pre-infection memory, a sign that cross-reactive memory joined.

After 5'RACE with constant-segment primers, TCR alpha and TCR beta cDNA libraries carrying sample barcodes and UMIs were obtained. A single record per CDR3 protein comes from TCRdb applying MiXCR to the 5' RACE reads. This table has approximately 480,000 distinct CDR3 sequences, 15% to 20% appearing once. This clonotype was seen many times. Its specificity is not known. The V call is TRBV24-1, the J call TRBJ2-5; TRBD1 matches 9 bases. The sample taken for sequencing was PBMCs or a T cell subset sorted from them (not recorded which). The clonotype comes from an adult woman who had mild COVID-19 (a few samples of this study predate the infection). Cell type and time point are not known. CDR3 DNA sequence: TGTGCCACCAGTGAGGGTGGGACAGGGCAAGAGACCCAGTACTTC. Translation gives CATSEGGTGQETQYF.